These T cell receptor beta chains were read from a single sample in a study of beta chain features in type 1 diabetes. The repertoire was sequenced with immunoSEQ multiplex PCR; TCRdb's copy has only in-frame clones and lacks some. The table has a few hundred thousand clones, roughly 12% seen once. The material sequenced was naive CD4+ T cells from blood. The source of these receptors is a woman younger than 30 with type 1 diabetes. Each CDR3 is given with its conserved first and last residue. A D gene is named only where the DNA matches it firmly. The size entry is marked missing in some rows and otherwise reads once, few, many or a size class.

few	TRBV15	NA	TRBJ1-5	TGTGCCACCAGCAGGAGGGATCAGCCCCAGCATTTT	CATSRRDQPQHF
NA	TRBV2	TRBD2	TRBJ2-5	TGTGCCAGCAGTAAACTAGCGGGGGGTCTGCAAGAGACCCAGTACTTC	CASSKLAGGLQETQYF
few	TRBV2	NA	TRBJ1-1	TGTGCCAGGGCGGGGGCGCTGGACACTGAAGCTTTCTTT	CARAGALDTEAFF
NA	TRBV5-1	NA	TRBJ2-5	TGCGCCAGCAGCCTGACTGGTACCCAAGAGACCCAGTACTTC	CASSLTGTQETQYF
NA	TRBV7-9	NA	TRBJ1-3	TGTGCCAGCAGCTCCGGTCACTCTGGAAACACCATATATTTT	CASSSGHSGNTIYF
NA	TRBV27	NA	TRBJ1-5	TGTGCCAGCAGGGGGCCATTGGGAAGTCAGCCCCAGCATTTT	CASRGPLGSQPQHF
few	TRBV28	NA	TRBJ2-1	TGTGCCAGCAGTTTAGTTCTGAGGGTAAATGAGCAGTTCTTC	CASSLVLRVNEQFF
NA	TRBV27	NA	TRBJ1-5	TGTGCCAGCAGCCGAGGTAATCAGCCCCAGCATTTT	CASSRGNQPQHF
NA	TRBV6-5	NA	TRBJ1-2	TGTGCCAGTACTGAAAACGGGGGTCATGGCTACACCTTC	CASTENGGHGYTF
few	TRBV7-2	TRBD2	TRBJ2-1	TGTGCCGGCTCAGCGGGATCTCGGAATGAGCAGTTCTTC	CAGSAGSRNEQFF
NA	TRBV7-9	TRBD1	TRBJ1-2	TGTGCCAGCAGCTTAGCCCGGACAGGGGGAGGCTACACCTTC	CASSLARTGGGYTF
NA	TRBV11-2	TRBD2	TRBJ2-1	TGTGCCAGCAGCTCGGCCGGGACTAGCTCGGGTGAGCAGTTCTTC	CASSSAGTSSGEQFF
NA	TRBV18	TRBD1	TRBJ2-7	TGTGCCAGCTCCTTTGGGACAGGGGACAACGAGCAGTACTTC	CASSFGTGDNEQYF
few	TRBV14	TRBD2	TRBJ2-2	TGTGCCAGCAGCCGGTGGGGACTAGCCAACACCGGGGAGCTGTTTTTT	CASSRWGLANTGELFF
NA	TRBV28	NA	TRBJ2-4	TGTGCCACTACACGGAGGGTTGCCAAAAACATTCAGTACTTC	CATTRRVAKNIQYF
NA	TRBV5-1	TRBD1	TRBJ1-2	TGCGCCAGCAGCCCGCCGGGACAGAGCTATGGCTACACCTTC	CASSPPGQSYGYTF
few	TRBV9	NA	TRBJ2-1	TGTGCCAGCAGCTTGGTCGGGAGAGGGGATGAGCAGTTCTTC	CASSLVGRGDEQFF
few	TRBV7-2	TRBD1	TRBJ2-1	TGTGCCAGCAGCTTCCGGGACAGGGGTACTTGGGGGCAGTTCTTC	CASSFRDRGTWGQFF